The 21 T cell receptor beta chains given below trace back to one sample, sequenced in a study of cytomegalovirus exposure and HLA in healthy donors. With 60 Vbeta and 13 Jbeta primers, the PCR was carried out. Produced via immunoSEQ multiplex PCR; TCRdb's table is partial and in-frame only. The repertoire table contains approximately 150,000 clones. The specimen sequenced was PBMCs. These receptors all come from a woman in her 40s in good health and CMV-seronegative.

This chain uses TRBV6-6 with TRBJ2-3, with 7 bases that match TRBD1. This CDR3 is built from 14 residues. V lost 6 bases to trimming and J lost 4 bases; unmatched junction nucleotides: 7. Germline V gene data show CDR1 as MNHNY and CDR2 as SVGAGI (reference sequence). The CDR3 reads CASSPDRDPDTQYF. CDR3 DNA sequence: TGTGCCAGCAGCCCTGACAGGGACCCAGATACGCAGTATTTT.

The gene calls are TRBV4-2 and TRBJ2-4; 9 nucleotides line up with TRBD1. The germline CDR1 and CDR2 sequences are LGHNA and YNFKEQ. Unmatched junction bases numbered 10, after V lost 1 base and J lost 6 bases. The CDR3 spans 17 residues. CDR3 in amino acids: CASSQAVDRGSVNIQYF. As DNA, the CDR3 is TGTGCCAGCAGCCAAGCGGTTGACAGGGGGAGTGTAAACATTCAGTACTTC.

The chain uses TRBV5-4 and TRBJ2-7, with TRBD2 identical over 7 bases. The CDR3 consists of 14 residues. In germline, CDR1 is SGHNT, CDR2 YYREEE (reference sequence). V trimming: 4 bases; J trimming: 6 bases; junction bases outside the gene matches: 10. The CDR3 reads CASSAGTGGFEQYF. DNA of the CDR3: TGTGCCAGCAGCGCGGGGACCGGGGGGTTCGAGCAGTACTTC.

As regards this clone: The same CDR3 is also encoded by other DNA sequences in this sample. The J gene is TRBJ2-7, the V gene TRBV9, with a possible D match to TRBD2 (5 bases). CDR1 SGDLS and CDR2 YYNGEE come from the germline V gene. Trimming took 0 bases from V and 1 from J, leaving 8 bases between them. This CDR3 is 14 amino acids long. CDR3 coding DNA: TGTGCCAGCAGCGTAGATGGGAGATCCTACGAGCAGTACTTC. This translates into CASSVDGRSYEQYF.

V and J are TRBV5-6 and TRBJ2-1; tentatively, D is TRBD1 (7 bases). Trimming took 5 bases from V and 7 from J, leaving 16 bases between them. The germline V gene encodes CDR1 SGHDT and CDR2 YYEEEE. This CDR3 comprises 14 residues. The CDR3 sequence: CASRRQGGQNEQFF. Here the CDR3 DNA reads TGTGCCAGCAGGCGACAGGGAGGTCAAAATGAGCAGTTCTTC.

The chain has TRBV15 and TRBJ2-3; 7 nucleotides match TRBD2. Germline V gene lookup returns CDR1 LNHNV and CDR2 YYDKDF (reference sequence). The CDR3 extends over 17 amino acids. V trimming: 4 bases; J trimming: 3 bases; junction bases outside the gene matches: 13. The CDR3 loop reads CATSTYAAGVGTDTQYF. As DNA, the CDR3 is TGTGCCACCAGCACCTACGCGGCGGGGGTCGGAACAGATACGCAGTATTTT.

As DNA, the CDR3 is TGTGCCAGTAGTATATACGAGATAAACACTGAAGCTTTCTTT. Protein: CASSIYEINTEAFF. This chain joins TRBV19 and TRBJ1-1; D remains unclear. Trimming shortened V by 2 bases and J by 2 bases, and 9 bases separated the two germline ends. The CDR3 runs to 14 residues. CDR1 is LNHDA, CDR2 SQIVND, per germline (reference sequence).

The rearrangement links TRBV21-1 to TRBJ2-3; the table gives TRBD2 as D, unverified against the DNA. TRBV21-1 is classified as a pseudogene. This CDR3 contains 12 residues. Here the CDR3 DNA reads TGTGCCGGAAGCGGACCCACAGATACGCAGTATTTT. Its translation is CAGSGPTDTQYF.

The J gene is TRBJ1-6, the V gene TRBV14, with 7 bases fitting TRBD1. The CDR3 loop spans 16 amino acids. J gave up 7 bases and V 4 bases, and 10 bases lay outside the gene matches. Germline V gene data show CDR1 as SGHDN and CDR2 as FVKESK. CDR3 region: CASSPLQGIGNSPLHF. Written as DNA, the CDR3 is TGTGCCAGCAGCCCCTTACAGGGGATCGGGAATTCACCCCTCCACTTT.

The V call is TRBV13, the J call TRBJ2-4; TRBD1 matches at 7 bases. This CDR3 has 16 residues. CDR1 is PRHDT and CDR2 is FYEKMQ in the germline V gene (reference sequence). After removal of 3 bases from V and 0 bases from J, the junction contained 5 bases not matched to a gene. The CDR3 loop reads CASSLGQSLAKNIQYF. DNA for the CDR3: TGTGCCAGCAGCTTGGGACAGTCTCTAGCCAAAAACATTCAGTACTTC.

The J gene is TRBJ1-4, the V gene TRBV28; 11 bases fit TRBD1. CDR1 is MDHEN and CDR2 is SYDVKM in the germline V gene. With V trimmed by 5 bases and J by 3 bases, 5 bases remained unmatched. The CDR3 runs to 16 residues. CDR3 DNA: TGTGCCAGCAGTAGGACAGGGGGCGCGTCTAATGAAAAACTGTTTTTT. This codes for CASSRTGGASNEKLFF.

This sequence joins TRBV5-1 and TRBJ2-7; a weak D match, TRBD2 (6 bases). V was trimmed by 4 bases and J by 6 bases, leaving 17 bases between them. The CDR3 consists of 14 residues. Germline V lookup: CDR1 SGHRS, CDR2 YFSETQ. DNA of the CDR3: TGCGCCAGCAGCCGATTGGGGGGTCGGGGCGAGCAGTACGTC. Amino acid sequence: CASSRLGGRGEQYV.

J is TRBJ2-2 and V is TRBV7-8; tentatively, D is TRBD1 (5 bases). Germline V gene sequence: CDR1 SGHVS, CDR2 FQNEAQ. This CDR3 region has 14 residues. Trimming stripped 5 bases from V and 4 bases from J, with 11 bases between. CDR3 nucleotides: TGTGCCAGCAGCCGCGACAGTCTCACCGGGGAGCTGTTTTTT. Translated: CASSRDSLTGELFF.

The chain is built from TRBV15 and TRBJ1-2, with 8 bases matching TRBD1. This CDR3 is 16 amino acids long. The germline V gene has CDR1 LNHNV and CDR2 YYDKDF (reference sequence). V was pared by 5 bases and J by 4 bases, with 12 bases of the junction left unmatched. CDR3 protein: CATSDAIRTGSYGYTF. The DNA of the CDR3 is TGTGCCACCAGCGACGCGATCAGGACAGGGAGCTATGGCTACACCTTC.

V is TRBV10-3 and J is TRBJ1-2; D uncertain. Trimming stripped 7 bases from V and 5 bases from J, with 20 bases between. CDR1 and CDR2 from the germline V gene are ENHRY and SYGVKD. The CDR3 runs to 15 residues. CDR3 region: CAITGGAGIGYGYTF. The CDR3 DNA is TGTGCCATCACCGGAGGAGCAGGTATCGGGTATGGCTACACCTTC.

Concerning this clone: The sample carries other DNA sequences with the same CDR3. The V gene is TRBV20-1, the J gene TRBJ2-5, with TRBD2 matching 7 bases. V shed 3 bases and J 5 bases; nucleotides not matched to a gene: 0. The CDR3 length is 11 residues. Germline CDR1 reads DFQATT; CDR2 reads SNEGSKA (reference sequence). The CDR3 region has the DNA TGCAGTGCTAGGGGAGGGGAGACCCAGTACTTC. Translated, it gives CSARGGETQYF.

The chain is built from TRBV6-6 and TRBJ1-3; no reliable D call. The germline V and J ends were trimmed by 0 bases and 0 bases, with 6 bases remaining between them. This CDR3 has 15 residues. The V gene's germline CDR1 is MNHNY and CDR2 SVGAGI (reference sequence). CDR3 DNA: TGTGCCAGCAGTTACTCCCTACGCTCTGGAAACACCATATATTTT. Protein product: CASSYSLRSGNTIYF.

The chain recombines TRBV6-1 with TRBJ1-2; 7 nucleotides align to TRBD1. V shed 1 base and J 6 bases; nucleotides not matched to a gene: 8. There are 15 residues in the CDR3. CDR1 is MNHNS, CDR2 SASEGT, per germline. The CDR3 loop reads CASSEGRGRIHGYTF. CDR3 nucleotide sequence: TGTGCCAGCAGTGAAGGGAGGGGGCGAATCCATGGCTACACCTTC.

This chain joins TRBV4-3 and TRBJ1-4; D is possibly TRBD1 (5 bases). This CDR3 region has 14 residues. V was trimmed by 5 bases and J by 4 bases, leaving 11 bases between them. Germline V gene sequence: CDR1 LGHNA, CDR2 YSLEER. CDR3 DNA: TGCGCCAGCAGCGGTCAGGGACTTAATGAAAAACTGTTTTTT. It encodes CASSGQGLNEKLFF.

The chain joins TRBV28 to TRBJ2-1, with 9 bases fitting TRBD1. The CDR3 runs to 15 residues. Germline V gene lookup returns CDR1 MDHEN and CDR2 SYDVKM. The V segment lost 5 bases and the J segment 9 bases; nucleotides outside the gene matches: 11. The CDR3 region is CASSHRDRVDSEQFF. For the CDR3, the DNA is TGTGCCAGCAGTCACCGGGACAGGGTTGATAGTGAGCAGTTCTTC. The variable domain in full, with the rest retrieved from reference TRBV28 and TRBJ2-1, is DVKVTQSSRYLVKRTGEKVFLECVQDMDHENMFWYRQDPGLGLRLIYFSYDVKMKEKGDIPEGYSVSREKKERFSLILESASTNQTSMYLCASSHRDRVDSEQFFGPGTRLTVL.

The chain combines TRBV6-6 with TRBJ1-1; tentative D call: TRBD1 (6 bases). Germline V gene sequence: CDR1 MNHNY, CDR2 SVGAGI (reference sequence). V gave up 5 bases and J gave up 0 bases, with 16 bases separating them. The CDR3 runs to 16 residues. The CDR3: CASSRQSGGMNTEAFF. CDR3 nucleotide sequence: TGTGCCAGCAGTCGACAGTCTGGGGGCATGAACACTGAAGCTTTCTTT.